This entry lists 14 T cell receptor beta chains sequenced from one sample in a study of spatial heterogeneity in lung cancer. Time point: sample taken at primary tumor resection. TCRs were sequenced from unsorted whole RNA of tumor, nontumor lung or PBMC. TCRdb redid the calling of the 5' RACE reads with MiXCR, one entry per CDR3 protein. This sample yields tens of thousands of distinct CDR3 sequences, of which more than 6.5% are seen a single time; about 3% belongs to the top ten. The material sequenced was PBMCs, taken at surgery. The receptors derive from a female donor with early-stage non-small cell lung cancer.

This clonotype was seen many times. The chain couples TRBV29-1 to TRBJ1-1; D gene unclear. V was shortened by 4 bases and J by 3 bases, with 12 bases between the two germline ends. CDR1 and CDR2 (germline): SQVTM, ANQGSEA. The CDR3 length is 13 residues. This CDR3 is CSVGASWDTEAFF. The CDR3 DNA follows: TGCAGCGTTGGGGCAAGTTGGGACACTGAAGCTTTCTTT.

This clonotype was seen many times. The DNA of the CDR3 is TGTGCCAGCAGTCCCCCGATCCCCAATGAGCAGTTCTTC. Its translation: CASSPPIPNEQFF. The chain employs TRBV28 and TRBJ2-1, with D unresolved. This CDR3 is 13 amino acids long. CDR1 is MDHEN and CDR2 is SYDVKM in the germline V gene. The V and J ends lost 5 bases and 6 bases respectively, with 11 bases between them.

This clonotype was observed many times. The chain uses TRBV20-1 and TRBJ1-5, with D tentatively TRBD1 (5 bases). This CDR3 region has 13 residues. Germline values: CDR1 DFQATT, CDR2 SNEGSKA (reference sequence). Trimming shortened V by 1 base and J by 5 bases, and 9 bases separated the two germline ends. The CDR3 DNA follows: TGCAGTGCTAGAGGACAGAGAGATCAGCCCCAGCATTTT. Residues: CSARGQRDQPQHF.

This clonotype was detected only a few times. This clone may be a read error of a much larger clone one base away. The chain uses TRBV7-3 and TRBJ1-2; D is uncertain. Trimming pared 5 bases from V and 5 bases from J, leaving 6 bases between. CDR3 length: 11 amino acids. The germline V gene has CDR1 SGHTA and CDR2 FQGTGA. The DNA of the CDR3 is TGTGCCAGCAGCCCGCCGTATGGCTACACCTTC. Encoded protein: CASSPPYGYTF.

This clonotype was counted ten times or more. CDR3 region: CSVGRQETQYF. The CDR3 DNA follows: TGCAGCGTTGGGCGCCAAGAGACCCAGTACTTC. The genes are TRBV29-1 and TRBJ2-5, with D hard to call. Trimming pared 4 bases from V and 1 base from J, leaving 4 bases between. The CDR3 contains 11 residues. Germline V gene sequence: CDR1 SQVTM, CDR2 ANQGSEA.

The chain has TRBV7-8 and TRBJ2-7; 9 nucleotides agree with TRBD2. The CDR3 is 14 residues long. The ends lost 7 bases at V and 0 bases at J; junction bases unmatched: 4. The germline V gene encodes CDR1 SGHVS and CDR2 FQNEAQ. Here the CDR3 DNA reads TGTGCCAGCATAGGTAGCGGGGGCTCCTACGAGCAGTACTTC. Translating gives CASIGSGGSYEQYF.

Note on this clonotype: A read error is likely, as this CDR3 ends without the conserved phenylalanine or tryptophan. The limits of the CDR3 on the DNA are not certain, so only TCRdb's listed CDR3 is given. This rearrangement joins TRBV12-3 or TRBV12-4 to TRBJ2-4; the table's TRBD1 call for D was not verified on the DNA. 9 amino acids form the CDR3, both terminal residues included. CDR3 loop: CASSQGTAA.

This clonotype was counted many times. This sequence joins TRBV29-1 and TRBJ1-5, with TRBD1 matching over 9 bases. The V gene end was trimmed by 6 bases and the J gene end by 2 bases; junction bases not matched to a gene: 2. The CDR3 is made up of 13 amino acids. Per the germline V gene, CDR1 is SQVTM and CDR2 is ANQGSEA. The CDR3 nucleotides read TGCAGCGTAGGGGACAGGGGCAATCAGCCCCAGCATTTT. This encodes CSVGDRGNQPQHF.

The V call is TRBV28, the J call TRBJ2-5; unclear D gene. The V gene lost 3 bases and the J gene lost 5 bases, with 10 bases spanning the gap. This CDR3 comprises 13 residues. Germline values: CDR1 MDHEN, CDR2 SYDVKM. This CDR3 reads CASSFHNKETQYF. CDR3 bases: TGTGCCAGCAGTTTCCACAATAAGGAGACCCAGTACTTC.

The genes are TRBV18 and TRBJ1-2, with D perhaps matching TRBD1 (5 bases). V shed 0 bases and J shed 5 bases, with 13 bases lying between them. Germline CDR1 and CDR2: KGHSH and LQKENI. The CDR3 loop spans 15 amino acids. The CDR3 nucleotides read TGTGCCAGCTCACCACCGTTGGAGGGGCAGTATGGCTACACCTTC. Translating gives CASSPPLEGQYGYTF.

The sample holds many counts of this clonotype. The CDR3 DNA reads TGCAGCGTTGAAGTTGGGGCCAGTGGGGAAAAACTGTTTTTT. This codes for CSVEVGASGEKLFF. The chain has TRBV29-1 and TRBJ1-4, with D possibly TRBD1 on 5 matching bases. Per the germline V gene, CDR1 is SQVTM and CDR2 is ANQGSEA. The length of the CDR3 is 14 residues. V lost 1 base and J 8 bases, leaving 14 bases between the germline ends.

This clonotype occurred many times. V and J are TRBV7-2 and TRBJ2-6; D is perhaps TRBD1 (6 bases). CDR1 and CDR2 from the germline V gene are SGHTA and FQGNSA. The V gene lost 1 base and the J gene lost 2 bases, with 9 bases spanning the gap. This CDR3 comprises 16 residues. CDR3 DNA: TGTGCCAGCAGCTTAGGCAGACAGGCTGGGGCCAACGTCCTGACTTTC. It translates to CASSLGRQAGANVLTF.

This clonotype has at least ten counts. This chain links TRBV29-1 with TRBJ2-6, with no clear D. Trimming removed 3 bases from V and 2 bases from J, with 8 bases in between. This CDR3 spans 14 amino acids. From germline, CDR1 is SQVTM and CDR2 ANQGSEA. Written as DNA, the CDR3 is TGCAGCGTTGAGGTCCACCCTGGGGCCAACGTCCTGACTTTC. Its protein is CSVEVHPGANVLTF.

This clonotype was picked up many times. This sequence joins TRBV7-8 and TRBJ2-7; a weak D match, TRBD1 (6 bases). There are 16 residues in the CDR3. Deletions cut 5 bases from V and 0 bases from J, with 17 bases between. The germline V gene has CDR1 SGHVS and CDR2 FQNEAQ. This CDR3 is CASSHRGTLFSYEQYF. CDR3 in DNA: TGTGCCAGCAGCCACCGTGGGACACTCTTCTCCTACGAGCAGTACTTC.